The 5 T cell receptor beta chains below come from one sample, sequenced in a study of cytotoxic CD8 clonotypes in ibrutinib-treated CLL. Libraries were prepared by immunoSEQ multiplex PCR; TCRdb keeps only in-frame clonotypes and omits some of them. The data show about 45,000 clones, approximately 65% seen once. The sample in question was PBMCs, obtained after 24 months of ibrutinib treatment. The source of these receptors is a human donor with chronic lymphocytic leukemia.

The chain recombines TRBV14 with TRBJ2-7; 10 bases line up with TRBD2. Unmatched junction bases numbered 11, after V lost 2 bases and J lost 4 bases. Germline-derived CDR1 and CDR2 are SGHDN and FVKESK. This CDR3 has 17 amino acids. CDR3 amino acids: CASSQLRVSSGRYEQYF. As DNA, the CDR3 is TGTGCCAGCAGCCAACTCCGTGTCTCTAGCGGGAGATACGAGCAGTACTTC. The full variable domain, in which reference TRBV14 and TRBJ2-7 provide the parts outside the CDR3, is EAGVTQFPSHSVIEKGQTVTLRCDPISGHDNLYWYRRVMGKEIKFLLHFVKESKQDESGMPNNRFLAERTGGTYSTLKVQPAELEDSGVYFCASSQLRVSSGRYEQYFGPGTRLTVT.

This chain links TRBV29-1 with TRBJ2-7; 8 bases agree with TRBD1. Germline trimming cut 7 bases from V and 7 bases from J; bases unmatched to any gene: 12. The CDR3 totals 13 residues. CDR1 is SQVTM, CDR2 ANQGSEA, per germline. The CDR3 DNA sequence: TGCAGCGCCCGACAGGGGCCGCAAGGGGAGCAGTACTTC. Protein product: CSARQGPQGEQYF.

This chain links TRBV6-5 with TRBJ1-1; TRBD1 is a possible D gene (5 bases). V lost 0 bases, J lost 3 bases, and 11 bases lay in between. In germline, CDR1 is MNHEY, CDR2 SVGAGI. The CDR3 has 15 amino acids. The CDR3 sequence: CASSYSDAGYTEAFF. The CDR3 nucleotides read TGTGCCAGCAGTTACTCAGACGCAGGGTACACTGAAGCTTTCTTT.

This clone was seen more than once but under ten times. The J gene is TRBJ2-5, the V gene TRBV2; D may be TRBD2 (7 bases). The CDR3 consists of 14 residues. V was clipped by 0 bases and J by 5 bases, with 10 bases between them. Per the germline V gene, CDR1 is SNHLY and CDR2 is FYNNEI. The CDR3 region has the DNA TGTGCCAGCAGTGAAGCGGGGGGGCTGGAGACCCAGTACTTC. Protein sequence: CASSEAGGLETQYF.

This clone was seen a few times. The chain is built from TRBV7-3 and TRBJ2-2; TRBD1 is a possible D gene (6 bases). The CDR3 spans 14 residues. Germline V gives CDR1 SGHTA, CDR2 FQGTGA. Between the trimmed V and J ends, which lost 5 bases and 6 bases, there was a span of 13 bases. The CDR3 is CASSIAGEAGELFF. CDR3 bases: TGTGCCAGCAGCATAGCAGGGGAAGCCGGGGAGCTGTTTTTT.